The 28 T cell receptor beta chains reported below all come from one sample, sequenced in a study of blood T cell repertoires in COVID-19. The data were produced by immunoSEQ multiplex PCR, yet TCRdb's version contains in-frame clones alone and is incomplete. The sample holds 150,000 to 200,000 clones, 87% seen once. The material sequenced was PBMCs or T cells enriched from blood (not recorded which). These receptors were obtained from a human donor with acute COVID-19. The donor label of this sample is uncertain.

Only one count was recorded for this clone. The chain couples TRBV15 to TRBJ1-3; weak D call: TRBD1 (5 bases). CDR3 size: 15 residues. Per the germline V gene, CDR1 is LNHNV and CDR2 is YYDKDF (reference sequence). The V gene lost 0 bases and the J gene lost 4 bases, with 10 bases spanning the gap. The CDR3 nucleotides are TGTGCCACCAGCAGAGATCCGGGGGTGGGAAACACCATATATTTT. It yields the protein CATSRDPGVGNTIYF.

This rearrangement joins TRBV6-6 to TRBJ1-1; D is uncertain. Per the germline V gene, CDR1 is MNHNY and CDR2 is SVGAGI (reference sequence). Trimming shortened V by 6 bases and J by 0 bases, and 8 bases separated the two germline ends. CDR3 length equals 13 residues. CDR3 nucleotides: TGTGCCAGCAGCCCCCCGGTGAACACTGAAGCTTTCTTT. It codes for CASSPPVNTEAFF.

The V gene is TRBV10-3, the J gene TRBJ1-1; D gene unclear. V was trimmed by 9 bases and J by 0 bases, leaving 11 bases between them. This CDR3 has 13 amino acids. Germline CDR1 is ENHRY and CDR2 is SYGVKD. The CDR3 is CAIRETMNTEAFF. CDR3 DNA: TGTGCCATACGGGAGACCATGAACACTGAAGCTTTCTTT.

The chain joins TRBV7-3 to TRBJ2-7; TRBD1 matches 7 bases. This CDR3 has 13 amino acids. The germline V gene encodes CDR1 SGHTA and CDR2 FQGTGA. J gave up 5 bases and V 4 bases, and 5 bases lay outside the gene matches. The CDR3 region has the DNA TGTGCCAGCAGCTCCCAGGGGGACCACGAGCAGTACTTC. Protein: CASSSQGDHEQYF.

This sequence joins TRBV5-1 and TRBJ1-2; D ambiguous. CDR1 is SGHRS and CDR2 is YFSETQ in the germline V gene. Trimming took off 0 bases at V and 3 bases at J, with 9 bases between the two ends. CDR3 length: 14 residues. The CDR3 loop is CASSLAGQYYGYTF. In DNA form, the CDR3 reads TGCGCCAGCAGCTTGGCGGGTCAGTACTATGGCTACACCTTC.

V is TRBV13 and J is TRBJ2-7, with 8 positions matching TRBD2. The length of the CDR3 is 16 residues. Germline CDR1 is PRHDT and CDR2 is FYEKMQ (reference sequence). J lost 0 bases, V lost 5 bases, and 9 bases had no gene match. The CDR3 spells CASSPLTSVSSYEQYF. In nucleotides, the CDR3 is TGTGCCAGCAGCCCACTGACTAGCGTAAGCTCCTACGAGCAGTACTTC.

Of note for this clone: At one end, the junction sequence differs from germline, possibly due to a read error. The J gene is TRBJ1-1, the V gene TRBV6-5; possibly TRBD1 for D (6 bases). The CDR3 totals 11 residues. CDR1 is MNHEY and CDR2 is SVGAGI in the germline V gene. The CDR3 here is CASRQGRKELF. The CDR3 region has the DNA TGTGCCAGCAGACAGGGACGGAAGGAGCTCTTT.

This clone was observed a handful of times. The chain is built from TRBV11-3 and TRBJ2-2; D remains ambiguous. The V gene lost 5 bases and the J gene lost 5 bases, with 6 bases spanning the gap. CDR3 length equals 12 residues. Germline CDR1 and CDR2: SGHNT and YENEEA. The CDR3 loop reads CASSAVTGELFF. The CDR3 region has the DNA TGTGCCAGCAGCGCAGTAACCGGGGAGCTGTTTTTT. Filled out from reference TRBV11-3 and TRBJ2-2, the complete variable domain reads EAGVVQSPRYKIIEKKQPVAFWCNPISGHNTLYWYLQNLGQGPELLIRYENEEAVDDSQLPKDRFSAERLKGVDSTLKIQPAELGDSAVYLCASSAVTGELFFGEGSRLTVL.

The V gene is TRBV19, the J gene TRBJ1-6; TRBD1 matches at 8 bases. Germline V gives CDR1 LNHDA, CDR2 SQIVND (reference sequence). With 3 bases clipped from V and 9 bases from J, the junction kept 10 bases outside the gene matches. The CDR3 is 16 amino acids. DNA for the CDR3: TGTGCCAGTAGTATCAGGCCGAGGACAGGGTCTTCACCCCTCCACTTT. Residues: CASSIRPRTGSSPLHF.

This rearrangement joins TRBV5-5 to TRBJ2-3; TRBD2 matches 8 bases. The germline CDR1 and CDR2 sequences are SGHKS and YYEKEE (reference sequence). This CDR3 spans 14 amino acids. Germline trimming cut 4 bases from V and 4 bases from J; bases unmatched to any gene: 5. This CDR3 is CASSPGLESDTQYF. CDR3 DNA sequence: TGTGCCAGCAGCCCGGGACTAGAATCAGATACGCAGTATTTT.

The chain links TRBV19 to TRBJ1-6; TRBD1 aligns across 7 bases. Germline V gene lookup returns CDR1 LNHDA and CDR2 SQIVND (reference sequence). The CDR3 extends over 14 amino acids. V lost 7 bases and J lost 9; bases outside the gene matches: 9. The CDR3 reads CASMMGQWGSPLHF. The CDR3 DNA is TGTGCCAGTATGATGGGACAGTGGGGTTCACCCCTCCACTTT.

J is TRBJ2-5 and V is TRBV7-3; 12 bases align to TRBD1. Looked up from germline, CDR1 is SGHTA and CDR2 is FQGTGA. V shed 1 base, J shed 4 bases, and the junction held 4 bases outside the gene matches. This CDR3 has 16 amino acids. DNA of the CDR3: TGTGCCAGCAGCTTAATAGGGGACAGGGGGCGAGAGACCCAGTACTTC. Its translation: CASSLIGDRGRETQYF.

V usage is TRBV30 and J usage is TRBJ2-6, with 10 bases that match TRBD1. Per germline, CDR1 GTSNPN and CDR2 SVGIG (reference sequence). The CDR3 has 16 amino acids. With V trimmed by 2 bases and J by 4 bases, 5 bases remained unmatched. The chain's CDR3 is CAWSLTGGRGANVLTF. CDR3 DNA: TGTGCCTGGAGTTTGACAGGGGGCCGCGGGGCCAACGTCCTGACTTTC. Full variable domain (missing parts from reference TRBV30 and TRBJ2-6): SQTIHQWPATLVQPVGSPLSLECTVEGTSNPNLYWYRQAAGRGLQLLFYSVGIGQISSEVPQNLSASRPQDRQFILSSKKLLLSDSGFYLCAWSLTGGRGANVLTFGAGSRLTVL.

V gene TRBV5-5 combines with J gene TRBJ1-1; TRBD1 matches 8 bases. The CDR3 loop spans 15 amino acids. Germline V CDR1 and CDR2: SGHKS, YYEKEE (reference sequence). Trimming cost V 0 bases and J 4 bases; bases outside gene matches: 5. The CDR3 nucleotides are TGTGCCAGCAGCTTGGACAGGGGGTTTAGCACTGAAGCTTTCTTT. Translation: CASSLDRGFSTEAFF.

This chain uses TRBV4-1 with TRBJ2-1, with TRBD2 matching 12 bases. V lost 1 base and J lost 1; bases outside the gene matches: 8. The germline V gene has CDR1 MGHRA and CDR2 YSYEKL. The CDR3 extends over 19 amino acids. The chain's CDR3 is CASSQGASGGARSYNEQFF. The CDR3 DNA sequence: TGCGCCAGCAGCCAAGGAGCTAGCGGGGGGGCCCGGTCCTACAATGAGCAGTTCTTC.

This sequence joins TRBV30 and TRBJ2-1; TRBD1 is a possible D gene (6 bases). The V gene's germline CDR1 is GTSNPN and CDR2 SVGIG (reference sequence). The CDR3 contains 15 residues. V shed 4 bases and J shed 2 bases, with 15 bases lying between them. CDR3 region: CAWKTIDRTYNEQFF. The CDR3, as DNA: TGTGCCTGGAAGACGATAGACAGGACCTACAATGAGCAGTTCTTC.

This clone was seen only once. The chain is built from TRBV18 and TRBJ1-1; 11 positions agree with TRBD1. With V trimmed by 5 bases and J by 4 bases, 3 bases remained unmatched. The CDR3 loop spans 14 amino acids. CDR1 and CDR2 from the germline V gene are KGHSH and LQKENI. CDR3 coding DNA: TGTGCCAGCTCAGGACAGGGGGCGGCCACTGAAGCTTTCTTT. It is translated as CASSGQGAATEAFF.

This rearrangement joins TRBV10-3 to TRBJ1-1; 12 nucleotides agree with TRBD1. In germline, CDR1 is ENHRY, CDR2 SYGVKD. The CDR3 contains 13 residues. J gave up 5 bases and V 9 bases, and 4 bases lay outside the gene matches. CDR3 DNA sequence: TGTGCCATAGGGGACAGGGGGCAAACTGAAGCTTTCTTT. It yields the protein CAIGDRGQTEAFF.

The chain uses TRBV24-1 and TRBJ2-3; the D is unclear. Trimming removed 3 bases at V and 3 bases at J, with 3 bases between. This CDR3 comprises 12 residues. In germline, CDR1 is KGHDR, CDR2 SFDVKD. The CDR3 bases are TGTGCCACCAGTGATCCGACAGATACGCAGTATTTT. It encodes CATSDPTDTQYF.

This clone was found once. This chain links TRBV6-1 with TRBJ1-2; maybe TRBD1 (5 bases). The V gene lost 2 bases and the J gene lost 5 bases, with 12 bases spanning the gap. The germline gives CDR1 MNHNS, CDR2 SASEGT. CDR3 length: 14 amino acids. CDR3 loop: CASSESRGRYGYTF. Written as DNA, the CDR3 is TGTGCCAGCAGTGAAAGTCGGGGGAGGTATGGCTACACCTTC.

CDR3 sequence reads: CASSHQDRTQDTQYF. The CDR3 DNA reads TGCGCCAGCAGCCATCAGGACAGGACCCAGGATACGCAGTATTTT. The rearrangement links TRBV4-3 to TRBJ2-3; 7 bases line up with TRBD1. Trimming at V came to 3 bases and at J to 6 bases, leaving 9 bases not matched to a gene. CDR1 LGHNA and CDR2 YSLEER come from the germline V gene. CDR3 length: 15 residues.

Here the CDR3 reads CATSDPSDSQENTIYF. As DNA, the CDR3 is TGTGCCACCAGTGACCCCTCGGACAGCCAAGAAAACACCATATATTTT. The rearrangement links TRBV24-1 to TRBJ1-3, with D possibly matching TRBD1 (6 bases). Germline assignment: CDR1 KGHDR and CDR2 SFDVKD. The CDR3 is 16 amino acids. Trimming shortened V by 4 bases and J by 6 bases, and 18 bases separated the two germline ends.

This sequence joins TRBV4-1 and TRBJ1-2; 11 bases line up with TRBD1. The length of the CDR3 is 15 residues. The germline CDR1 and CDR2 sequences are MGHRA and YSYEKL. V dropped 1 base and J dropped 2; count of bases not matched to a gene: 0. Written as DNA, the CDR3 is TGCGCCAGCAGCCAAGGGGACAGGGGGAACTATGGCTACACCTTC. It specifies CASSQGDRGNYGYTF.

The rearrangement uses TRBV10-3 and TRBJ1-2; 8 bases agree with TRBD1. V shed 6 bases, J shed 6 bases, and the junction held 9 bases outside the gene matches. Germline V lookup: CDR1 ENHRY, CDR2 SYGVKD. This CDR3 is 14 amino acids long. CDR3 residues: CAIRGTGDKNGYTF. CDR3 sequence (DNA): TGTGCCATCAGGGGGACAGGCGATAAAAATGGCTACACCTTC.

This chain uses TRBV10-3 with TRBJ2-3; tentative D call: TRBD2 (6 bases). Trimming took 10 bases from V and 1 from J, leaving 21 bases between them. CDR1 is ENHRY, CDR2 SYGVKD, per germline. There are 16 residues in the CDR3. CDR3 coding DNA: TGTGCCACTGGCGCTAGCCCCGGCGGGGGCACAGATACGCAGTATTTT. Its protein product is CATGASPGGGTDTQYF.

The J gene is TRBJ1-2, the V gene TRBV3-1 (or the pseudogene TRBV3-2), with 7 bases that match TRBD1. The germline gives CDR1 LGHDT, CDR2 YNNKEL (reference sequence). This CDR3 is 15 amino acids long. V shed 5 bases and J 4 bases; nucleotides not matched to a gene: 10. In DNA, the CDR3 is TGTGCCAGCAGCTCACCCACAGGGGTGGTCTATGGCTACACCTTC. It encodes CASSSPTGVVYGYTF.

This rearrangement joins TRBV4-1 to TRBJ1-2; D perhaps matches TRBD1 (6 bases). The CDR3 loop spans 14 amino acids. Germline V gene data show CDR1 as MGHRA and CDR2 as YSYEKL. The V and J ends lost 4 bases and 2 bases respectively, with 11 bases between them. The CDR3 DNA follows: TGCGCCAGCAGCCTACCGGGACACAACTATGGCTACACCTTC. Its translation is CASSLPGHNYGYTF.

This chain links TRBV20-1 with TRBJ2-2; D is undetermined. V dropped 3 bases and J dropped 6 bases, with 14 bases sitting between them. The CDR3 covers 14 residues. Germline V CDR1 and CDR2: DFQATT, SNEGSKA (reference sequence). The CDR3 nucleotides read TGCAGTGCTAGTAGGCTAGAGGCCTCCGGGGAGCTGTTTTTT. Its translation: CSASRLEASGELFF.